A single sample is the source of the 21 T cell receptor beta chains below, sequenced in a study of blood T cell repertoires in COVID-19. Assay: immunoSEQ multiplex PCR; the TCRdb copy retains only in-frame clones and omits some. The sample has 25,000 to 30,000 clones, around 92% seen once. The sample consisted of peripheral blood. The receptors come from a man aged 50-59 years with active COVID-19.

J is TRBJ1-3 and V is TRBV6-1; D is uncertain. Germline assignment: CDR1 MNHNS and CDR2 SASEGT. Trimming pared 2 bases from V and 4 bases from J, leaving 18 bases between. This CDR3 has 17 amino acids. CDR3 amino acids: CASSESPHSGEGNTIYF. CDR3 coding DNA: TGTGCCAGCAGTGAATCCCCCCATTCCGGGGAAGGAAACACCATATATTTT.

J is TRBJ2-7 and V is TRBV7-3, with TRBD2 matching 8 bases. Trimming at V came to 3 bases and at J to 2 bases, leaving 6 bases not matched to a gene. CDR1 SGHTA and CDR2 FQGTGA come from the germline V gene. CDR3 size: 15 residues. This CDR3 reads CASSFDSGAAYEQYF. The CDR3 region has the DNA TGTGCCAGCAGCTTCGATAGCGGGGCAGCCTACGAGCAGTACTTC. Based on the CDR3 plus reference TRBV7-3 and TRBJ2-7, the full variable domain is GAGVSQTPSNKVTEKGKYVELRCDPISGHTALYWYRQSLGQGPEFLIYFQGTGAADDSGLPNDRFFAVRPEGSVSTLKIQRTERGDSAVYLCASSFDSGAAYEQYFGPGTRLTVT.

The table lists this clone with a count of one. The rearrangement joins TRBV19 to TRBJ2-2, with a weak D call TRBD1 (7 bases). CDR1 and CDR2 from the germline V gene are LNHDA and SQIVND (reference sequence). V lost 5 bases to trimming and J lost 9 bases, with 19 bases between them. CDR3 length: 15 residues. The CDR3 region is CASSLHPPGGRELFF. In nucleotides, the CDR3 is TGTGCCAGTAGTCTACACCCCCCAGGGGGGCGGGAGCTGTTTTTT.

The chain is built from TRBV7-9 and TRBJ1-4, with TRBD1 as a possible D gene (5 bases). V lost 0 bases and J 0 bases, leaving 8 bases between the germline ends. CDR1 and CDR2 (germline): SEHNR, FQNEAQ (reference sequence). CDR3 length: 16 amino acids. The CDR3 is CASSLAQGATNEKLFF. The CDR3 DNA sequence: TGTGCCAGCAGCTTAGCTCAGGGTGCAACTAATGAAAAACTGTTTTTT.

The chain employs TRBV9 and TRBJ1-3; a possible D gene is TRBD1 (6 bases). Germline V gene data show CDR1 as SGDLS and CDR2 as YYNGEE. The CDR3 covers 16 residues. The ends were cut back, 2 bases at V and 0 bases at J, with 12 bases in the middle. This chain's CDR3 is CASSVTGSRSGNTIYF. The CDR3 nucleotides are TGTGCCAGCAGCGTCACAGGGTCTCGCTCTGGAAACACCATATATTTT.

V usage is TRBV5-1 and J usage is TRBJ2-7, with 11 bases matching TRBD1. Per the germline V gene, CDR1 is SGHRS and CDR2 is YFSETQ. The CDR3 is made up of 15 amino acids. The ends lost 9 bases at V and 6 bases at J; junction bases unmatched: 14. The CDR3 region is CATSKLGQGVSEQYF. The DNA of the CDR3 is TGCGCCACCTCGAAGCTGGGACAGGGGGTGTCCGAGCAGTACTTC.

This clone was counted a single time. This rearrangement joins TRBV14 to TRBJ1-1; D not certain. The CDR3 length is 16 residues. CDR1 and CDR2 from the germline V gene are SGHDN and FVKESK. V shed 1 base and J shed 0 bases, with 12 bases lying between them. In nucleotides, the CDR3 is TGTGCCAGCAGCCAAGGCGGCAAACTAATGAACACTGAAGCTTTCTTT. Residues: CASSQGGKLMNTEAFF.

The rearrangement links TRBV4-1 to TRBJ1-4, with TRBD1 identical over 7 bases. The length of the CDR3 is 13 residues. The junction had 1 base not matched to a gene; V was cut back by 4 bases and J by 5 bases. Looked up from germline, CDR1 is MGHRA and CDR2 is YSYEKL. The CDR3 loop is CASSRQGNEKLFF. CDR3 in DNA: TGCGCCAGCAGCCGACAGGGAAATGAAAAACTGTTTTTT.

The CDR3 DNA reads as TGTGCCAGCAGTAACCCCGGGACTAGCCTCTACGAGCAGTACTTC. Translation: CASSNPGTSLYEQYF. The V and J genes are TRBV6-6 and TRBJ2-7; 9 bases fit TRBD2. Germline V gene lookup returns CDR1 MNHNY and CDR2 SVGAGI (reference sequence). The CDR3 spans 15 residues. Trimming cost V 5 bases and J 3 bases; bases outside gene matches: 8.

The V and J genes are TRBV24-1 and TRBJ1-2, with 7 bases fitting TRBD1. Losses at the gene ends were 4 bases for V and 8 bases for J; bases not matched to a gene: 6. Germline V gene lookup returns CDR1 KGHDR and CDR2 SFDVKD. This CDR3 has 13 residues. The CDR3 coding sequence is TGTGCCACCAGTGACGGACAGGCTTCGGGCTACACCTTC. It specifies CATSDGQASGYTF.

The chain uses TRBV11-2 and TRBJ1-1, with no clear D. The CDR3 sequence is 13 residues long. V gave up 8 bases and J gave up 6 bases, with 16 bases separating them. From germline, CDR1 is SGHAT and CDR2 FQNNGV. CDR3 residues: CASGGLEHAEAFF. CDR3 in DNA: TGTGCCAGCGGTGGGCTGGAACACGCTGAAGCTTTCTTT.

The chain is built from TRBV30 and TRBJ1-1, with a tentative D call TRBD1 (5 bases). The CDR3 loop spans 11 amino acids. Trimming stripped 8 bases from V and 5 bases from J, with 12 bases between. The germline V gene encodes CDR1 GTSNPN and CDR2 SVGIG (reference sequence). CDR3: CARTGGTEAFF. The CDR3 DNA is TGTGCCAGGACGGGGGGAACTGAAGCTTTCTTT.

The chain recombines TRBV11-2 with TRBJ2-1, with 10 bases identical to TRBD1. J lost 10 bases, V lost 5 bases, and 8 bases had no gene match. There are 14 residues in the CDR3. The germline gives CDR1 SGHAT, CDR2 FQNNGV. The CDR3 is CASSIRQGAFEQFF. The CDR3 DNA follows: TGTGCCAGCAGCATAAGACAGGGGGCGTTCGAGCAGTTCTTC.

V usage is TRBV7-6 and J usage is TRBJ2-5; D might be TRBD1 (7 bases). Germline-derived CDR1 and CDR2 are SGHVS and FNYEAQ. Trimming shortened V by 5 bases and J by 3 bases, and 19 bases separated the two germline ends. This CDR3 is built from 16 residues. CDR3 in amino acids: CASSTPTGTEEETQYF. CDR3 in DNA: TGTGCCAGCAGCACCCCGACAGGGACTGAGGAAGAGACCCAGTACTTC.

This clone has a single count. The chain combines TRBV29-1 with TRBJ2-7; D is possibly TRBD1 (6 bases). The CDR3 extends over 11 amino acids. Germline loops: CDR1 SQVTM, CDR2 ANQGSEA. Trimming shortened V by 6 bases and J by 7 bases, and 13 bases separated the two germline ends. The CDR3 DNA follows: TGCAGCGTGAAGCAGGGGAATGAGCAGTACTTC. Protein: CSVKQGNEQYF.

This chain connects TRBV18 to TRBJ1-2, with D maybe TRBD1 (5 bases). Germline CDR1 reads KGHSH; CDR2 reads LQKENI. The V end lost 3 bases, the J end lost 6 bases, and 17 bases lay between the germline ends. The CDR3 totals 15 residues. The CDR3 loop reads CASSPLPGDPDGYTF. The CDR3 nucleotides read TGTGCCAGCTCACCTCTCCCGGGGGACCCTGATGGCTACACCTTC. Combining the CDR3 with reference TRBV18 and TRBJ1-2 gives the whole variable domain NAGVMQNPRHLVRRRGQEARLRCSPMKGHSHVYWYRQLPEEGLKFMVYLQKENIIDESGMPKERFSAEFPKEGPSILRIQQVVRGDSAAYFCASSPLPGDPDGYTFGSGTRLTVV.

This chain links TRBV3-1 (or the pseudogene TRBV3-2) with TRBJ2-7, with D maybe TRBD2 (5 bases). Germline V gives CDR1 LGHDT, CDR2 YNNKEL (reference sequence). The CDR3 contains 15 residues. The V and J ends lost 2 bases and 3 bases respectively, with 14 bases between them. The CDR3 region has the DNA TGTGCCAGCAGCCAACTCGCTAGCTCCCTCTACGAGCAGTACTTC. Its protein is CASSQLASSLYEQYF.

The CDR3 loop reads CASGALTGLGYTF. The CDR3 DNA is TGTGCCAGCGGGGCATTGACAGGTCTTGGCTACACCTTC. The chain combines TRBV27 with TRBJ1-2, with TRBD1 as a possible D gene (6 bases). The germline V gene encodes CDR1 MNHEY and CDR2 SMNVEV (reference sequence). V lost 8 bases and J 7 bases, leaving 17 bases between the germline ends. The CDR3 covers 13 residues.

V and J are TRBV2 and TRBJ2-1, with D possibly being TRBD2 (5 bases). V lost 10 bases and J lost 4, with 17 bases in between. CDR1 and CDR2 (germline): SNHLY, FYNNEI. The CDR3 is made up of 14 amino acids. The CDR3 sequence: CANAGLGRYNEQFF. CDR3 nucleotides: TGTGCCAACGCTGGACTGGGAAGATACAATGAGCAGTTCTTC.

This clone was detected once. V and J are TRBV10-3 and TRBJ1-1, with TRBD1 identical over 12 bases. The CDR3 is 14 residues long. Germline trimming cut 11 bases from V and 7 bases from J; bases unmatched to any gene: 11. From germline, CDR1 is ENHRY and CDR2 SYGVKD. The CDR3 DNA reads TGTGCCGTCTCGGGACAGGGGGCAATAGGTGAAGCTTTCTTT. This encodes CAVSGQGAIGEAFF.

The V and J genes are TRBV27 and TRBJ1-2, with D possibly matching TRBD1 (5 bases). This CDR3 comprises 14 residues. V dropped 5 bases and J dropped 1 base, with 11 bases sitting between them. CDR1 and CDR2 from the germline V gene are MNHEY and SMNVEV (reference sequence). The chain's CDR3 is CASSPEGLNYGYTF. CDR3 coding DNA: TGTGCCAGCAGTCCTGAGGGACTTAACTATGGCTACACCTTC.